These T cell receptor beta chains were read from a single sample in a study of spatial heterogeneity in lung cancer. TCRdb reanalysed the 5' RACE reads using MiXCR and keeps one entry per CDR3 protein. The sample lists over 10,000 distinct CDR3 sequences; 14% were seen once. Specimen: PBMCs, collected at surgery. These TCRs come from a male donor with early-stage non-small cell lung cancer. The CDR3 runs from the conserved cysteine through the conserved F or W. Each record gives: CDR3 DNA, CDR3 protein, V gene, D gene, J gene, clone size. The D gene is left open where the match is weak. Expanded clones get a size class; other rows say once, few or many, or leave the size out.

DNA: TGCGCCAGCAGCCAAGGTTGGAGAGAGACCCAGTACTTC
CDR3: CASSQGWRETQYF
V: TRBV4-3
D: .
J: TRBJ2-5
size: few

DNA: TGCGCCAGCAGCCAAGATCCCCTGGGAAGGGCCCAGTACTTC
CDR3: CASSQDPLGRAQYF
V: TRBV4-3
D: .
J: TRBJ2-5
size: .

DNA: TGCAGTGCTAGTGGGGGGCCAGGAGAGACCCAGTACTTC
CDR3: CSASGGPGETQYF
V: TRBV20-1
D: .
J: TRBJ2-5
size: few

DNA: TGTGCCAGCAGTTTAATGGGACAGGGGCCTCTACAGGATACGCAGTATTTT
CDR3: CASSLMGQGPLQDTQYF
V: TRBV27
D: TRBD1
J: TRBJ2-3
size: .

DNA: TGCGCCAGCAGCCAACCGACCGGGACGGTCCTTTTC
CDR3: CASSQPTGTVLF
V: TRBV4-1
D: .
J: TRBJ2-6
size: .

DNA: TGCGCCAGCAGCCAAGAAGGGGTCCCCAGGGACGGCTACACCTTC
CDR3: CASSQEGVPRDGYTF
V: TRBV4-1
D: .
J: TRBJ1-2
size: few

DNA: TGTGCCAGCAGTTACGAGACCTTCTATACCTACAATGAGCAGTTCTTC
CDR3: CASSYETFYTYNEQFF
V: TRBV6-2/TRBV6-3
D: .
J: TRBJ2-1
size: many

DNA: TGTGCCAGCAGTTTAGGGCAGCATAATGAAAAACTGTTTTTT
CDR3: CASSLGQHNEKLFF
V: TRBV28
D: .
J: TRBJ1-4
size: few

DNA: TGTGCCAGCAGCAGGACACGGACCTACGAGCAGTACTTC
CDR3: CASSRTRTYEQYF
V: TRBV12-3/TRBV12-4
D: .
J: TRBJ2-7
size: many

DNA: TGTGCCAGCAGCTTAGCGCTAGCGGGGGACGAGCAGTACTTC
CDR3: CASSLALAGDEQYF
V: TRBV7-2
D: TRBD2
J: TRBJ2-7
size: .

DNA: TGTGCCAGCAGCGGGGACGGATACAATGAGCAGTTCTTC
CDR3: CASSGDGYNEQFF
V: TRBV5-4
D: .
J: TRBJ2-1
size: many

DNA: TGTGCCAGCAGCCCTAGGGGAAACACCATATATTTT
CDR3: CASSPRGNTIYF
V: TRBV11-2
D: .
J: TRBJ1-3
size: many

DNA: TGCAGTGCGTTTAGCGGGGGAAGCACAGATACGCAGTATTTT
CDR3: CSAFSGGSTDTQYF
V: TRBV20-1
D: TRBD2
J: TRBJ2-3
size: many

DNA: TGTGCCAGCAGTCCCCCCACAGGGGGCTATCAGCCCCAGCATTTT
CDR3: CASSPPTGGYQPQHF
V: TRBV28
D: TRBD1
J: TRBJ1-5
size: .

DNA: TGTGCCAGCAGCCCATTTTGGGGGGGGAACACTGAAGCTTTCTTT
CDR3: CASSPFWGGNTEAFF
V: TRBV3-1
D: .
J: TRBJ1-1
size: .

DNA: TGCAGTGCTAGTTCTCGACAGGGGGCCACTGAAGCTTTCTTT
CDR3: CSASSRQGATEAFF
V: TRBV20-1
D: TRBD1
J: TRBJ1-1
size: many

DNA: TGCGCCAGCAGCTTGATTCGGGACAGGGGGCCAAATTCACCCCTCCACTTT
CDR3: CASSLIRDRGPNSPLHF
V: TRBV5-1
D: TRBD1
J: TRBJ1-6
size: many

DNA: TGTGCCAGCAGTTACTCGAGGGATAGCCCCAATCAGCCCCAGCATTTT
CDR3: CASSYSRDSPNQPQHF
V: TRBV6-2/TRBV6-3
D: .
J: TRBJ1-5
size: .

DNA: TGCGCCAGCAGCCGTGCCCTAGCGGGGTGGGACAATGAGCAGTTCTTC
CDR3: CASSRALAGWDNEQFF
V: TRBV4-1
D: TRBD2
J: TRBJ2-1
size: many

DNA: TGTGCCAGCAGCTCAGGACAGGTCAACACCGGGGAGCTGTTTTTT
CDR3: CASSSGQVNTGELFF
V: TRBV3-1
D: TRBD1
J: TRBJ2-2
size: few

DNA: TGCAGCGTTCTTAACTATGGCTACACCTTC
CDR3: CSVLNYGYTF
V: TRBV29-1
D: .
J: TRBJ1-2
size: many

DNA: TGTGCCAGCAGCCAAGATCTGGGGGGCGCGAACACTGAAGCTTTCTTT
CDR3: CASSQDLGGANTEAFF
V: TRBV3-1
D: .
J: TRBJ1-1
size: few

DNA: TGCAGTGCTCTCCCCGGAAGGACCCAAGAGACCCAGTACTTC
CDR3: CSALPGRTQETQYF
V: TRBV20-1
D: .
J: TRBJ2-5
size: many

DNA: TGCAGCGTCCCTACGGGCTGGGATCGAAGTAACGCTGAAGCTTTCTTT
CDR3: CSVPTGWDRSNAEAFF
V: TRBV29-1
D: .
J: TRBJ1-1
size: few

DNA: TGTGCCAGCAGCCAAGACTTGGGGGAAGATACGCAGTATTTT
CDR3: CASSQDLGEDTQYF
V: TRBV14
D: .
J: TRBJ2-3
size: many

DNA: TGTGCCAGCAGCTCTGGCACTACATCCCAAGAGACCCAGTACTTC
CDR3: CASSSGTTSQETQYF
V: TRBV7-2
D: .
J: TRBJ2-5
size: few

DNA: TGTGCCAGCAGCCAAGGACAGGGGGCTCGGCAGACCCAGTACTTC
CDR3: CASSQGQGARQTQYF
V: TRBV4-2
D: TRBD1
J: TRBJ2-5
size: many

DNA: TGTGCCAGCAGTTTGGAGGGGTCCTATGGCTACACCTTC
CDR3: CASSLEGSYGYTF
V: TRBV6-5
D: .
J: TRBJ1-2
size: .